Reported below is one T cell receptor beta chain. Original analysis: Using reference gene primer amplification, nucleated cell counts were estimated. Using immunoSEQ multiplex PCR, the repertoire was profiled, and TCRdb retains in-frame clones only, with some absent. The V and J calls and clone size come from that table; D and trimming were worked out from the DNA. The data contain approximately 240,000 clones, less than 90% of them singletons. These data belong to a study of blood T cell repertoires in COVID-19. For the study at large: The United States, Italy and Spain were the sources of the acute and convalescent COVID-19 samples. PBMCs, B-cell-depleted T cells, or T cells provided the cDNA or gDNA that made up the material.

The clonotype originates from a woman of 80 years or more with active or convalescent COVID-19. Sequenced input: peripheral blood.

CDR3 bases: TGCGCCAGCAGCCAAGAAACCCAGGGCGGGGAGCTGTTTTTT. Translation gives CASSQETQGGELFF. This chain links TRBV4-3 with TRBJ2-2; tentative D call: TRBD1 (5 bases). CDR1 and CDR2 (germline): LGHNA, YSLEER. This CDR3 spans 14 amino acids. V lost 0 bases and J 7 bases, leaving 9 bases between the germline ends.